These 32 T cell receptor beta chains came from one sample sequenced in a study of blood T cell repertoires in COVID-19. Data came from immunoSEQ multiplex PCR; TCRdb stores just in-frame clones and leaves some out. The table records 50,000 or so clones, around 90% of them present only once. Sequences were obtained from peripheral blood. Receptors were obtained from a man older than 75 with acute or convalescent COVID-19.

The genes are TRBV12-3 or TRBV12-4 and TRBJ1-2; possibly TRBD1 for D (6 bases). The CDR3 has 13 residues. The V and J ends lost 5 bases and 4 bases respectively, with 11 bases between them. The CDR3 spells CASSPDRTYGYTF. CDR3 nucleotide sequence: TGTGCCAGCAGTCCCGACAGGACCTATGGCTACACCTTC.

The chain recombines TRBV5-3 with TRBJ1-1, with D maybe TRBD1 (5 bases). TRBV5-3 is noted as an ORF with a role that remains uncertain. The CDR3 runs to 16 residues. The V end was cut by 1 base, the J end by 1 base, with 14 bases between. This chain's CDR3 is CARSLPGVWWNTEAFF. CDR3 sequence (DNA): TGTGCCAGAAGCTTGCCGGGGGTTTGGTGGAACACTGAAGCTTTCTTT.

V usage is TRBV27 and J usage is TRBJ2-7; a weak D match, TRBD1 (6 bases). V was trimmed by 5 bases and J by 3 bases, leaving 14 bases between them. From germline, CDR1 is MNHEY and CDR2 SMNVEV (reference sequence). This CDR3 is built from 14 residues. The CDR3 DNA reads as TGTGCCAGCAGTGGGACACCGAGCTTCTACGAGCAGTACTTC. Translation gives CASSGTPSFYEQYF.

This sequence joins TRBV19 and TRBJ2-7; TRBD1 aligns across 9 bases. Germline CDR1 is LNHDA and CDR2 is SQIVND (reference sequence). The V gene end was trimmed by 6 bases and the J gene end by 0 bases; junction bases not matched to a gene: 3. The CDR3 has 14 residues. CDR3 protein: CASRPQGASYEQYF. The CDR3 DNA follows: TGTGCCAGTAGACCACAGGGGGCCTCCTACGAGCAGTACTTC.

The V and J genes are TRBV11-2 and TRBJ2-2; no clear D. CDR3 length: 16 amino acids. Germline-derived CDR1 and CDR2 are SGHAT and FQNNGV. Trimming removed 0 bases from V and 1 base from J, with 9 bases in between. The CDR3 spells CASSLDRFLNTGELFF. The CDR3, as DNA: TGTGCCAGCAGCTTAGATCGGTTCTTGAACACCGGGGAGCTGTTTTTT.

The rearrangement joins TRBV5-8 to TRBJ1-2; D is possibly TRBD1 (5 bases). The CDR3 sequence is 16 residues long. Germline values: CDR1 SGHTS, CDR2 YDEGEE. Trimming took off 0 bases at V and 5 bases at J, with 17 bases between the two ends. This CDR3 reads CASSLGSTGAYYGYTF. The CDR3 bases are TGTGCCAGCAGCTTGGGGAGTACAGGAGCCTATTATGGCTACACCTTC.

CDR3 DNA sequence: TGTGCCAGCAGCAAAGACAGGGGGGAAGAGACCCAGTACTTC. It translates to CASSKDRGEETQYF. The chain couples TRBV5-4 to TRBJ2-5, with TRBD1 identical over 9 bases. The J segment lost 3 bases and the V segment lost 4 bases, leaving 4 bases of the junction unmatched. This CDR3 is 14 amino acids long. Germline lookup yields CDR1 SGHNT and CDR2 YYREEE (reference sequence).

V and J are TRBV5-4 and TRBJ2-3; 8 bases align to TRBD2. The CDR3 covers 16 residues. CDR1 is SGHNT and CDR2 is YYREEE in the germline V gene (reference sequence). V trimming: 4 bases; J trimming: 6 bases; junction bases outside the gene matches: 13. In DNA, the CDR3 is TGTGCCAGCAGCCCCCAGACAGGCTCTAGCGGGGATACGCAGTATTTT. Residues: CASSPQTGSSGDTQYF.

This sequence joins TRBV3-1 (or the pseudogene TRBV3-2) and TRBJ2-3, with TRBD2 matching 10 bases. The CDR3 runs 16 residues. Germline trimming cut 3 bases from V and 0 bases from J; bases unmatched to any gene: 3. The germline CDR1 and CDR2 sequences are LGHDT and YNNKEL (reference sequence). The DNA for the CDR3 is TGTGCCAGCAGCCATACTAGCGGGGATAGCACAGATACGCAGTATTTT. This encodes CASSHTSGDSTDTQYF.

The chain uses TRBV27 and TRBJ1-1; TRBD1 matches 7 bases. Germline CDR1 is MNHEY and CDR2 is SMNVEV (reference sequence). Trimming took 6 bases from V and 4 from J; bases not matched to a gene: 11. The CDR3 length is 15 residues. CDR3 region: CASRQGTVEGTEAFF. The CDR3 bases are TGTGCCAGCAGGCAGGGGACAGTTGAGGGCACTGAAGCTTTCTTT.

This clone was seen once. The chain combines TRBV28 with TRBJ1-4; D is perhaps TRBD1 (5 bases). The V end was cut by 4 bases, the J end by 0 bases, with 12 bases between. The CDR3 loop spans 16 amino acids. Germline assignment: CDR1 MDHEN and CDR2 SYDVKM. The CDR3 coding sequence is TGTGCCAGCAGTTCTTGGGGCTCGACAACTAATGAAAAACTGTTTTTT. Amino acids: CASSSWGSTTNEKLFF.

Notes on this clone: Other DNA sequences in this specimen translate into the identical CDR3. This chain uses TRBV5-1 with TRBJ1-2; TRBD1 aligns across 7 bases. Per germline, CDR1 SGHRS and CDR2 YFSETQ. The J segment lost 0 bases and the V segment lost 5 bases, leaving 4 bases of the junction unmatched. CDR3 length equals 14 residues. CDR3 in amino acids: CASSLGTANYGYTF. The DNA of the CDR3 is TGCGCCAGCAGTCTCGGGACAGCTAACTATGGCTACACCTTC.

The rearrangement links TRBV5-5 to TRBJ2-7; the D is unclear. Germline-derived CDR1 and CDR2 are SGHKS and YYEKEE (reference sequence). With 0 bases removed from V and 6 bases from J, the gap between germline ends came to 4 bases. The length of the CDR3 is 11 residues. The CDR3 DNA reads as TGTGCCAGCAGCTTGGGTATCGAGCAGTACTTC. It specifies CASSLGIEQYF.

V usage is TRBV3-1 (or the pseudogene TRBV3-2) and J usage is TRBJ2-3; D remains ambiguous. Trimming shortened V by 1 base and J by 2 bases, and 13 bases separated the two germline ends. CDR1 and CDR2 (germline): LGHDT, YNNKEL (reference sequence). This CDR3 spans 16 amino acids. The CDR3 is CASSQGVSHDTDTQYF. DNA for the CDR3: TGTGCCAGCAGCCAAGGAGTCTCCCACGACACAGATACGCAGTATTTT.

The chain recombines TRBV4-1 with TRBJ1-6, with TRBD1 matching 7 bases. Trimming took 4 bases from V and 17 from J; bases not matched to a gene: 14. Looked up from germline, CDR1 is MGHRA and CDR2 is YSYEKL. The CDR3 contains 14 residues. The CDR3 protein is CASSPIGGPLSIHF. The DNA for the CDR3 is TGCGCCAGCAGCCCGATAGGGGGCCCACTGTCGATCCACTTT.

The chain has TRBV5-1 and TRBJ1-4; the D is unclear. Trimming pared 2 bases from V and 0 bases from J, leaving 11 bases between. The CDR3 extends over 16 amino acids. Germline lookup yields CDR1 SGHRS and CDR2 YFSETQ. CDR3 protein: CASSLSDLATNEKLFF. In DNA, the CDR3 is TGCGCCAGCAGCTTAAGCGACTTAGCAACTAATGAAAAACTGTTTTTT.

CDR3 protein: CAWSSGTANQPQHF. DNA of the CDR3: TGTGCCTGGAGTTCGGGGACAGCAAATCAGCCCCAGCATTTT. The chain employs TRBV30 and TRBJ1-5; 7 nucleotides agree with TRBD1. CDR3 length equals 14 residues. V was clipped by 2 bases and J by 4 bases; unmatched bases: 5. Looked up from germline, CDR1 is GTSNPN and CDR2 is SVGIG (reference sequence). The complete variable domain, with remaining parts taken from reference TRBV30 and TRBJ1-5, reads SQTIHQWPATLVQPVGSPLSLECTVEGTSNPNLYWYRQAAGRGLQLLFYSVGIGQISSEVPQNLSASRPQDRQFILSSKKLLLSDSGFYLCAWSSGTANQPQHFGDGTRLSIL.

The DNA of the CDR3 is TGCAGCGTTGGGCCGGGACTACACAATGAGCAGTTCTTC. Translation gives CSVGPGLHNEQFF. The chain links TRBV29-1 to TRBJ2-1; 7 bases map to TRBD2. Trimming at V came to 4 bases and at J to 5 bases, leaving 5 bases not matched to a gene. CDR1 is SQVTM and CDR2 is ANQGSEA in the germline V gene. The CDR3 loop spans 13 amino acids.

The gene calls are TRBV4-2 and TRBJ2-7; 9 bases agree with TRBD1. This CDR3 is 14 amino acids long. Germline-derived CDR1 and CDR2 are LGHNA and YNFKEQ. Trimming took 4 bases from V and 6 from J; bases not matched to a gene: 7. The CDR3 DNA follows: TGTGCCAGCAGCCCAGGGGACAGGGAGGGCGAGCAGTACTTC. Protein: CASSPGDREGEQYF.

The V call is TRBV7-8, the J call TRBJ1-1; D is unclear. CDR3 length: 13 amino acids. Per germline, CDR1 SGHVS and CDR2 FQNEAQ. V lost 5 bases, J lost 5 bases, and 12 bases lay in between. The CDR3 loop is CASSQMEETEAFF. CDR3 nucleotides: TGTGCCAGCAGCCAAATGGAGGAAACTGAAGCTTTCTTT.

This chain links TRBV10-3 with TRBJ2-1; D is possibly TRBD2 (6 bases). The germline CDR1 and CDR2 sequences are ENHRY and SYGVKD. The CDR3 is made up of 14 amino acids. V was trimmed by 3 bases and J by 5 bases, leaving 11 bases between them. The CDR3 coding sequence is TGTGCCATCAGTGACGATACTAGCCACAATGAGCAGTTCTTC. Protein sequence: CAISDDTSHNEQFF.

The rearrangement uses TRBV5-6 and TRBJ1-5, with TRBD1 matching 11 bases. CDR3 length: 17 residues. With V trimmed by 0 bases and J by 2 bases, 4 bases remained unmatched. Germline assignment: CDR1 SGHDT and CDR2 YYEEEE. The CDR3: CASSLGTGGYGNQPQHF. CDR3 nucleotide sequence: TGTGCCAGCAGCTTGGGGACAGGGGGCTACGGCAATCAGCCCCAGCATTTT.

V usage is TRBV11-3 and J usage is TRBJ2-3, with 9 bases fitting TRBD2. In germline, CDR1 is SGHNT, CDR2 YENEEA. Trimming removed 2 bases from V and 3 bases from J; junction bases left unmatched: 9. The CDR3 is made up of 17 amino acids. The CDR3, as DNA: TGTGCCAGCAGCTTAAGACGTAGCGGGGGTAAGACAGATACGCAGTATTTT. Its protein product is CASSLRRSGGKTDTQYF.

The chain recombines TRBV28 with TRBJ1-1; D perhaps matches TRBD1 (6 bases). Between the trimmed V and J ends, which lost 5 bases and 1 base, there was a span of 17 bases. There are 16 residues in the CDR3. Germline values: CDR1 MDHEN, CDR2 SYDVKM. Here the CDR3 DNA reads TGTGCCAGCAGTCCCCAGGGGATATTCTCGAACACTGAAGCTTTCTTT. It encodes CASSPQGIFSNTEAFF.

The chain joins TRBV7-9 to TRBJ1-1; 10 bases are shared with TRBD1. With 5 bases clipped from V and 4 bases from J, the junction kept 4 bases outside the gene matches. Germline V gene data show CDR1 as SEHNR and CDR2 as FQNEAQ (reference sequence). The CDR3 length is 14 residues. Here the CDR3 DNA reads TGTGCCAGCAGCGACAGGACAGGGGGCACTGAAGCTTTCTTT. Protein product: CASSDRTGGTEAFF.

This rearrangement joins TRBV9 to TRBJ1-1; perhaps TRBD1 as D (6 bases). Trimming left V 4 bases short and J 4 bases short, with 14 bases between. The CDR3 spans 14 residues. CDR1 is SGDLS, CDR2 YYNGEE, per germline. DNA for the CDR3: TGTGCCAGCAGCCCCCGGGCGGACAGCACTGAAGCTTTCTTT. Residues: CASSPRADSTEAFF.

This chain joins TRBV10-1 and TRBJ2-2; D possibly corresponds to TRBD1 (5 bases). Trimming cost V 5 bases and J 2 bases, with 12 bases left between them. Germline CDR1 is WNHNN and CDR2 is SYGVQD (reference sequence). The CDR3 covers 15 residues. Here the CDR3 DNA reads TGCGCCAGCAGTTCCTGGGGCTTAAACACCGGGGAGCTGTTTTTT. Residues: CASSSWGLNTGELFF.

J is TRBJ1-1 and V is TRBV10-3, with 9 bases aligning to TRBD1. V lost 10 bases, J lost 1 base, and 7 bases stayed unmatched. This CDR3 spans 14 amino acids. Germline CDR1 reads ENHRY; CDR2 reads SYGVKD. CDR3 loop: CATGQGMGNTEAFF. In DNA form, the CDR3 reads TGTGCCACCGGACAGGGGATGGGGAACACTGAAGCTTTCTTT.

The genes are TRBV11-2 and TRBJ2-5; 10 bases agree with TRBD1. V was pared by 5 bases and J by 5 bases, with 8 bases of the junction left unmatched. Germline V CDR1 and CDR2: SGHAT, FQNNGV. CDR3 size: 15 residues. The CDR3: CASSPGTGVRETQYF. For the CDR3, the DNA is TGTGCCAGCAGCCCAGGGACAGGGGTACGTGAGACCCAGTACTTC.

The genes are TRBV10-3 and TRBJ1-5; TRBD1 might be the D (5 bases). Trimming stripped 0 bases from V and 2 bases from J, with 8 bases between. The germline gives CDR1 ENHRY, CDR2 SYGVKD. The CDR3 is 15 amino acids. CDR3 loop: CAISESAGRNQPQHF. CDR3 DNA: TGTGCCATCAGTGAGTCCGCGGGGCGCAATCAGCCCCAGCATTTT.

This clone was observed once. The chain recombines TRBV3-1 (or the pseudogene TRBV3-2) with TRBJ1-2; 12 nucleotides align to TRBD1. Germline V gives CDR1 LGHDT, CDR2 YNNKEL (reference sequence). The trim removed 4 bases at V and 7 bases at J, leaving 7 bases unmatched. This CDR3 region has 15 residues. The CDR3 here is CASSRGTGGAAGYTF. In nucleotides, the CDR3 is TGTGCCAGCAGCCGAGGGACAGGGGGCGCGGCTGGCTACACCTTC.

This chain connects TRBV19 to TRBJ1-1, with 9 positions matching TRBD1. After removal of 4 bases from V and 1 base from J, the junction contained 10 bases not matched to a gene. In germline, CDR1 is LNHDA, CDR2 SQIVND (reference sequence). CDR3 length: 17 residues. The CDR3 DNA reads as TGTGCCAGTAGTACAATAAAGGTGACAGGGGGGAACACTGAAGCTTTCTTT. Protein sequence: CASSTIKVTGGNTEAFF. The full variable domain, with the rest looked up from reference TRBV19 and TRBJ1-1, is DGGITQSPKYLFRKEGQNVTLSCEQNLNHDAMYWYRQDPGQGLRLIYYSQIVNDFQKGDIAEGYSVSREKKESFPLTVTSAQKNPTAFYLCASSTIKVTGGNTEAFFGQGTRLTVV.